The sequence of this T cell receptor beta chain was determined in a study of blood T cells in healthy people across ages. This CDR3 has 15 amino acids. Trimming removed 5 bases from V and 2 bases from J, with 15 bases in between. The germline V gene encodes CDR1 SGHTA and CDR2 FQGTGA. A second PCR, run for roughly 7 to 12 cycles, used a sample-barcoded 5' primer plus a J-beta primer mix. TCRdb used MiXCR to reprocess the 5' RACE reads, holding one entry per CDR3 protein. The data show around 620,000 distinct CDR3 sequences, about 26% seen once. This clonotype was seen a few times. Material: blood. The chain employs TRBV7-3 and TRBJ2-5; D not certain. The source of this sequence is a woman between 70 and 85 years old in good health. CDR3 nucleotide sequence: TGTGCCAGCAGCCCCATTCCCGGGTCGCAAGAGACCCAGTACTTC. Protein sequence: CASSPIPGSQETQYF.